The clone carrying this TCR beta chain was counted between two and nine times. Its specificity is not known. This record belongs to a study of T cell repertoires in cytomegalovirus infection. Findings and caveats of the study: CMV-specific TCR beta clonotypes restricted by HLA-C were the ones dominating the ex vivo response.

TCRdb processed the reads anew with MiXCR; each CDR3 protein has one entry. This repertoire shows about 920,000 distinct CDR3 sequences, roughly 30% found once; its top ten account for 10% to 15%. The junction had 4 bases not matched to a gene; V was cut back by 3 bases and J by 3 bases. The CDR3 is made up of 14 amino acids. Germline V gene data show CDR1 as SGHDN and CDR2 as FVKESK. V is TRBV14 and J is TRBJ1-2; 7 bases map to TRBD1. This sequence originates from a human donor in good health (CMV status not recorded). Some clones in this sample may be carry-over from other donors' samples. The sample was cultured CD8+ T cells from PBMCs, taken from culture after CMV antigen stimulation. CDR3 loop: CASSQWTGHYGYTF. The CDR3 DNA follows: TGTGCCAGCAGCCAGTGGACAGGTCACTATGGCTACACCTTC.